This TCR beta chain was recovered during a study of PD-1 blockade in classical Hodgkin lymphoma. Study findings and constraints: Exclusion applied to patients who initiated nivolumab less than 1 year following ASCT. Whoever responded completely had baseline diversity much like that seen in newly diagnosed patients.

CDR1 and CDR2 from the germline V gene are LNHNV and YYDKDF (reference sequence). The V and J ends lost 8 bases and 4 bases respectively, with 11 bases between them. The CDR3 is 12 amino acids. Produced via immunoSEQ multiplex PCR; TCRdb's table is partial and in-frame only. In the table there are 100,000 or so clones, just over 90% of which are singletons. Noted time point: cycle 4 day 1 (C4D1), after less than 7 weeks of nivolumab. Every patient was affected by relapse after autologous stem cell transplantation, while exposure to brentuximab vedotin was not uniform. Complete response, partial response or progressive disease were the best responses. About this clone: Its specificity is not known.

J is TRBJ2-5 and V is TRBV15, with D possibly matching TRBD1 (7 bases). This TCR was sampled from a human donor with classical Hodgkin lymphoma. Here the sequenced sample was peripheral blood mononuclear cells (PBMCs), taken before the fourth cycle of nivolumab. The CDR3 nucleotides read TGTGCCACCTCGGGGGACAGAGAGACCCAGTACTTC. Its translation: CATSGDRETQYF.